These 26 T cell receptor beta chains came from one sample sequenced in a study of blood T cell repertoires in COVID-19. Generated by immunoSEQ multiplex PCR, the TCRdb table keeps only in-frame clones and is missing some. The profile shows hundreds of thousands of clones, approximately 90% of them singletons. What was sequenced was PBMCs or T cells enriched from blood (not recorded which). These receptors came from a man aged 45-65 years who had been exposed to COVID-19.

V is TRBV10-3 and J is TRBJ2-5; tentative D call: TRBD1 (6 bases). The ends were cut back, 3 bases at V and 2 bases at J, with 13 bases in the middle. This CDR3 is built from 15 residues. Germline V gives CDR1 ENHRY, CDR2 SYGVKD. DNA for the CDR3: TGTGCCATCAGTGACGTTGGACAGCCTCAAGAGACCCAGTACTTC. Its translation: CAISDVGQPQETQYF.

V is TRBV28 and J is TRBJ1-5; maybe TRBD1 (5 bases). The CDR3 is 14 residues long. V dropped 1 base and J dropped 4 bases, with 8 bases sitting between them. In germline, CDR1 is MDHEN, CDR2 SYDVKM. The CDR3 region has the DNA TGTGCCAGCAGTTTATATGGGGCAAATCAGCCCCAGCATTTT. It specifies CASSLYGANQPQHF.

The chain combines TRBV5-4 with TRBJ1-2; no reliable D call. The CDR3 runs to 15 residues. Germline loops: CDR1 SGHNT, CDR2 YYREEE (reference sequence). The V end lost 1 base, the J end lost 4 bases, and 14 bases lay between the germline ends. The CDR3 nucleotides are TGTGCCAGCAGCTTGCCCACGGGGTTGCGCTATGGCTACACCTTC. This codes for CASSLPTGLRYGYTF. The whole variable domain, remainder taken from reference TRBV5-4 and TRBJ1-2, is ETGVTQSPTHLIKTRGQQVTLRCSSQSGHNTVSWYQQALGQGPQFIFQYYREEENGRGNFPPRFSGLQFPNYSSELNVNALELDDSALYLCASSLPTGLRYGYTFGSGTRLTVV.

The chain has TRBV27 and TRBJ2-3; 9 bases align to TRBD2. Trimming cost V 2 bases and J 6 bases; bases outside gene matches: 3. CDR3 length: 14 residues. CDR1 MNHEY and CDR2 SMNVEV come from the germline V gene (reference sequence). CDR3 sequence: CASSLGLAWDTQYF. CDR3 DNA sequence: TGTGCCAGCAGTTTAGGACTAGCGTGGGATACGCAGTATTTT.

The chain is built from TRBV4-2 and TRBJ2-3; 10 bases are shared with TRBD1. This CDR3 region has 17 residues. From germline, CDR1 is LGHNA and CDR2 YNFKEQ. J was trimmed by 1 base and V by 4 bases; bases with no gene match: 8. CDR3 in amino acids: CASSLRTGTGGTDTQYF. DNA for the CDR3: TGTGCCAGCAGCCTTAGGACCGGGACAGGGGGCACAGATACGCAGTATTTT.

This clone was observed a single time. The chain uses TRBV7-9 and TRBJ2-1; 8 bases align to TRBD2. The CDR3 extends over 14 amino acids. The J segment lost 3 bases and the V segment lost 4 bases, leaving 2 bases of the junction unmatched. Germline V gene lookup returns CDR1 SEHNR and CDR2 FQNEAQ (reference sequence). The DNA for the CDR3 is TGTGCCAGCAGCTGGGGGACTAGCTACAATGAGCAGTTCTTC. It codes for CASSWGTSYNEQFF.

This chain joins TRBV11-3 and TRBJ2-5, with 12 bases fitting TRBD2. The V gene's germline CDR1 is SGHNT and CDR2 YENEEA. After removal of 5 bases from V and 4 bases from J, the junction contained 5 bases not matched to a gene. CDR3 length: 15 amino acids. The CDR3 here is CASSPRLAGAETQYF. As DNA, the CDR3 is TGTGCCAGCAGCCCCCGACTAGCGGGAGCAGAGACCCAGTACTTC.

The J gene is TRBJ1-3, the V gene TRBV9; D is possibly TRBD1 (5 bases). There are 15 residues in the CDR3. Germline V lookup: CDR1 SGDLS, CDR2 YYNGEE. V was cut by 2 bases and J by 3 bases, with 12 bases left in between. CDR3 loop: CASSVSGRNGNTIYF. The CDR3, as DNA: TGTGCCAGCAGCGTTTCAGGGCGGAATGGAAACACCATATATTTT.

DNA for the CDR3: TGTGCCACCGGGCACACCTTGAACACTGAAGCTTTCTTT. The encoded protein is CATGHTLNTEAFF. The chain couples TRBV15 to TRBJ1-1; D is unclear. Trimming stripped 8 bases from V and 0 bases from J, with 10 bases between. Looked up from germline, CDR1 is LNHNV and CDR2 is YYDKDF (reference sequence). This CDR3 region has 13 residues.

This clone was recorded once. In DNA, the CDR3 is TGTGCCAGCAGCTTAGATGCGGACAGGCATAGAGGAGCTTTCTTT. This sequence encodes CASSLDADRHRGAFF. The chain carries TRBV11-3 and TRBJ1-1, with 7 nucleotides matching TRBD1. Germline CDR1 reads SGHNT; CDR2 reads YENEEA. V shed 0 bases, J shed 10 bases, and the junction held 11 bases outside the gene matches. CDR3 length: 15 amino acids.

This chain links TRBV18 with TRBJ2-2, with a weak D call TRBD2 (6 bases). V lost 3 bases, J lost 0 bases, and 14 bases lay in between. The germline V gene has CDR1 KGHSH and CDR2 LQKENI. The CDR3 contains 17 residues. The CDR3 DNA follows: TGTGCCAGCTCACCCAGAAGCGGCGGGGCGAACACCGGGGAGCTGTTTTTT. Its translation is CASSPRSGGANTGELFF.

The chain joins TRBV18 to TRBJ2-1; possibly TRBD2 for D (6 bases). CDR3 size: 15 residues. Trimming removed 2 bases at V and 7 bases at J, with 15 bases between. Germline V gives CDR1 KGHSH, CDR2 LQKENI. CDR3 sequence reads: CASSPWEDIANEQFF. The CDR3 DNA reads as TGTGCCAGCTCACCATGGGAGGACATTGCAAATGAGCAGTTCTTC.

The CDR3 protein is CASSQGREGRGTEAFF. The DNA for the CDR3 is TGTGCCAGCAGCCAGGGTAGAGAGGGCCGGGGCACTGAAGCTTTCTTT. The chain uses TRBV3-1 (or the pseudogene TRBV3-2) and TRBJ1-1; D gene uncertain. V lost 3 bases, J lost 4 bases, and 18 bases lay in between. The CDR3 is 16 residues long. CDR1 LGHDT and CDR2 YNNKEL come from the germline V gene (reference sequence).

Written as DNA, the CDR3 is TGCAGCGTTGAGGTAGCGGGGGCCCCTTCCGAGCAGTACTTC. Its protein is CSVEVAGAPSEQYF. This sequence joins TRBV29-1 and TRBJ2-7, with 9 positions matching TRBD2. Trimming removed 3 bases from V and 6 bases from J; junction bases left unmatched: 9. Germline CDR1 SQVTM, CDR2 ANQGSEA. The CDR3 length is 14 residues.

The chain joins TRBV6-5 to TRBJ2-1, with no clear D. This CDR3 is 16 amino acids long. Per germline, CDR1 MNHEY and CDR2 SVGAGI. V lost 0 bases, J lost 7 bases, and 16 bases lay in between. The CDR3 sequence: CASSYSSGPYSNEQFF. The CDR3, as DNA: TGTGCCAGCAGTTACTCGAGTGGGCCTTACTCTAATGAGCAGTTCTTC.

This chain connects TRBV7-2 to TRBJ1-1; no reliable D call. The V end was cut by 1 base, the J end by 5 bases, with 14 bases between. Germline CDR1 is SGHTA and CDR2 is FQGNSA. This CDR3 is built from 15 residues. In DNA, the CDR3 is TGTGCCAGCAGCTTAGATTGGAGCCTCGGTACTGAAGCTTTCTTT. Translating it yields CASSLDWSLGTEAFF.

The chain combines TRBV15 with TRBJ1-5; D may be TRBD1 (5 bases). The CDR3 is 17 residues long. Deletions cut 2 bases from V and 7 bases from J, with 21 bases between. Germline-derived CDR1 and CDR2 are LNHNV and YYDKDF (reference sequence). CDR3 in DNA: TGTGCCACCAGCAGATCAGTCAAGCAGGGCTACGACCAGCCCCAGCATTTT. This translates into CATSRSVKQGYDQPQHF.

J is TRBJ2-7 and V is TRBV18; 7 nucleotides align to TRBD2. Germline CDR1 KGHSH, CDR2 LQKENI. This CDR3 comprises 16 residues. The V segment lost 5 bases and the J segment 7 bases; nucleotides outside the gene matches: 17. This chain's CDR3 is CASSTTPREGLGEQYV. CDR3 coding DNA: TGTGCCAGCTCAACTACCCCGAGGGAGGGCCTGGGGGAGCAGTACGTC.

The V gene is TRBV7-8, the J gene TRBJ2-7, with 7 bases that match TRBD2. Per the germline V gene, CDR1 is SGHVS and CDR2 is FQNEAQ. The CDR3 extends over 17 amino acids. The V segment lost 2 bases and the J segment 4 bases; nucleotides outside the gene matches: 14. Here the CDR3 reads CASSLTGWEGPPYEQYV. The CDR3 bases are TGTGCCAGCAGCTTAACGGGGTGGGAGGGCCCCCCGTACGAGCAGTACGTC.

This clone was recorded only once. The gene calls are TRBV7-6 and TRBJ1-4; TRBD1 agrees at 10 bases. The CDR3 is 15 residues long. Germline V gene data show CDR1 as SGHVS and CDR2 as FNYEAQ. The J segment lost 7 bases and the V segment lost 3 bases, leaving 5 bases of the junction unmatched. CDR3 region: CASSFRDRGREKLFF. The CDR3 nucleotides are TGTGCCAGCAGCTTCAGAGACAGGGGGCGTGAAAAACTGTTTTTT.

The chain combines TRBV10-3 with TRBJ1-2; D uncertain. Germline CDR1 ENHRY, CDR2 SYGVKD. The CDR3 has 13 residues. Deletions cut 3 bases from V and 8 bases from J, with 13 bases between. The CDR3 DNA reads as TGTGCCATCAGTGATACGGGTGGCCGAGGCTACACCTTC. This sequence encodes CAISDTGGRGYTF.

V and J are TRBV5-1 and TRBJ1-1; D unresolved. CDR3 length: 12 amino acids. Trimming removed 3 bases from V and 1 base from J, with 4 bases in between. In germline, CDR1 is SGHRS, CDR2 YFSETQ. The CDR3 DNA follows: TGCGCCAGCAGCTATAAGAACACTGAAGCTTTCTTT. Amino acid sequence: CASSYKNTEAFF.

CDR3 DNA sequence: TGCGCCAGCAGCCACAACTCCTACGAGCAGTACTTC. Translation gives CASSHNSYEQYF. The chain employs TRBV4-1 and TRBJ2-7; no clear D. V dropped 3 bases and J dropped 0 bases, with 3 bases sitting between them. Germline assignment: CDR1 MGHRA and CDR2 YSYEKL. The CDR3 extends over 12 amino acids.

This chain joins TRBV9 and TRBJ1-3, with a tentative D call TRBD1 (6 bases). The CDR3 loop spans 16 amino acids. Trimming removed 3 bases at V and 2 bases at J, with 15 bases between. Per the germline V gene, CDR1 is SGDLS and CDR2 is YYNGEE. The CDR3 DNA reads TGTGCCAGCAGCGACCACAGGGAGATGGCTGGAAACACCATATATTTT. This encodes CASSDHREMAGNTIYF.

The chain is built from TRBV7-2 and TRBJ1-2, with a weak D call TRBD1 (6 bases). CDR1 SGHTA and CDR2 FQGNSA come from the germline V gene. CDR3 length equals 13 residues. V was cut by 4 bases and J by 3 bases, with 9 bases left in between. The CDR3 DNA reads TGTGCCAGCAGCTGGGGGGGCGACTATGGCTACACCTTC. This encodes CASSWGGDYGYTF.

The chain has TRBV28 and TRBJ1-3; 7 bases are a match to TRBD1. The trim removed 6 bases at V and 3 bases at J, leaving 8 bases unmatched. The germline V gene encodes CDR1 MDHEN and CDR2 SYDVKM. The CDR3 is made up of 15 amino acids. The CDR3 DNA sequence: TGTGCCAGCAGCCCGACAGGGAAAGGTGGAAACACCATATATTTT. Its translation: CASSPTGKGGNTIYF.